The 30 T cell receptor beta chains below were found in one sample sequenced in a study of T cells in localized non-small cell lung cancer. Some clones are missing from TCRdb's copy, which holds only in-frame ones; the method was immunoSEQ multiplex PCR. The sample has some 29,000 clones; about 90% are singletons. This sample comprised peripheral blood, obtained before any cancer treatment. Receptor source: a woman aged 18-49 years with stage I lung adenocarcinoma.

CDR3 bases: TGTGCCAGCAAGGGACAGGGGTGGGAGACCCAGTACTTC. This gives the protein CASKGQGWETQYF. The J gene is TRBJ2-5, the V gene TRBV6-5, with 10 bases that match TRBD1. The length of the CDR3 is 13 residues. V shed 7 bases and J 5 bases; nucleotides not matched to a gene: 4. Germline V gene sequence: CDR1 MNHEY, CDR2 SVGAGI.

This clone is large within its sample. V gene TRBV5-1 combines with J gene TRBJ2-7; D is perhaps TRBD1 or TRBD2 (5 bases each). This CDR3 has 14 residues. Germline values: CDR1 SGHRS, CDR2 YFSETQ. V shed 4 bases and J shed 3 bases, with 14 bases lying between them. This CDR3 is CASSPGTLDYEQYF. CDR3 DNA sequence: TGCGCCAGCAGCCCGGGGACGTTGGACTACGAGCAGTACTTC.

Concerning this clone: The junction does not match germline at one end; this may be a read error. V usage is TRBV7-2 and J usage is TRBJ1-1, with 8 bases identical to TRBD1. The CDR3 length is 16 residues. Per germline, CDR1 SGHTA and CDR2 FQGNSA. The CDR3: CASSLAPDRGGTEAFF. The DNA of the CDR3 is TGTGCCAGCAGCCTAGCACCTGACAGGGGTGGCACTGAAGCTTTCTTT.

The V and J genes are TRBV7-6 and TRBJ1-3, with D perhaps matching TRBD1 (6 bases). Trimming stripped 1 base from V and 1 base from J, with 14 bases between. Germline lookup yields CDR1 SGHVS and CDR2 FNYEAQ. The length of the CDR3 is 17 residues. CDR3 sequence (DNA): TGTGCCAGCAGCTTAGAACCAGACAGGCGATCTGGAAACACCATATATTTT. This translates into CASSLEPDRRSGNTIYF.

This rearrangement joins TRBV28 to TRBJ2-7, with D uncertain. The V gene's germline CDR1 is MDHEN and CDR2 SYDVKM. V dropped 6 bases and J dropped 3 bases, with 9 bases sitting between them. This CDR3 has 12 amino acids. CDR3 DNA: TGTGCCAGCAGCAGGATACTCTACGAGCAGTACTTC. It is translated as CASSRILYEQYF.

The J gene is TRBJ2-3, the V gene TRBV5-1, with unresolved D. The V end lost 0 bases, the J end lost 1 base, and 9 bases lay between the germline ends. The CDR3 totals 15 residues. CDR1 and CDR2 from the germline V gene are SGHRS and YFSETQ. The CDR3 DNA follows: TGCGCCAGCAGCTTGGCGGGCAGAGGCACAGATACGCAGTATTTT. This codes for CASSLAGRGTDTQYF.

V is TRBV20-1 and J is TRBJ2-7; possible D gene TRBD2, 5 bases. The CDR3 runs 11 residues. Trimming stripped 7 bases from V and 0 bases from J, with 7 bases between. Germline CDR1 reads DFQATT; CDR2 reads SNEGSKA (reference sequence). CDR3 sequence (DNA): TGCAGTGGAGGGTTCTCCTACGAGCAGTACTTC. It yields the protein CSGGFSYEQYF.

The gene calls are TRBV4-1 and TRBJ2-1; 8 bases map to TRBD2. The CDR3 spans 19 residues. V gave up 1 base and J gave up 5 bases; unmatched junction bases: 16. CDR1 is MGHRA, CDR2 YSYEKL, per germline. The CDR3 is CASSQGLLRRARGDNEQFF. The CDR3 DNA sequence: TGCGCCAGCAGCCAAGGGCTCCTAAGACGAGCGCGGGGGGACAATGAGCAGTTCTTC.

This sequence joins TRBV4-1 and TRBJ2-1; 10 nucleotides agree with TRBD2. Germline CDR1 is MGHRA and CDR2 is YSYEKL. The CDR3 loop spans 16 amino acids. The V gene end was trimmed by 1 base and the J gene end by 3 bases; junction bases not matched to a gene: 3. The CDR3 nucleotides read TGCGCCAGCAGCCAAGTGAGACTAGCGGGCTACAATGAGCAGTTCTTC. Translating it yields CASSQVRLAGYNEQFF.

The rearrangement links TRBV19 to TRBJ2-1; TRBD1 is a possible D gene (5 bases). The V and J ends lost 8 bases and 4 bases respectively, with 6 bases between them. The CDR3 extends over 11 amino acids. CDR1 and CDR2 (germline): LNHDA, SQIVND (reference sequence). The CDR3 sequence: CASQGYNEQFF. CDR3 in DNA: TGTGCCAGTCAGGGATACAATGAGCAGTTCTTC.

The CDR3: CAIMGAGTNTGELFF. In nucleotides, the CDR3 is TGTGCCATCATGGGGGCAGGGACAAACACCGGGGAGCTGTTTTTT. The chain is built from TRBV10-3 and TRBJ2-2; possible D gene TRBD1, 6 bases. CDR1 and CDR2 (germline): ENHRY, SYGVKD. V lost 7 bases and J 2 bases, leaving 14 bases between the germline ends. The CDR3 has 15 amino acids.

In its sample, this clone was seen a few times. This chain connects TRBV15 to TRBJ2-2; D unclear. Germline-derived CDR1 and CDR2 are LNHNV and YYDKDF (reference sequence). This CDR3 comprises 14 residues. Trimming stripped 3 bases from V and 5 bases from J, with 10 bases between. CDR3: CATSRDLGTGELFF. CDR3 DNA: TGTGCCACCAGCAGGGACCTCGGGACCGGGGAGCTGTTTTTT.

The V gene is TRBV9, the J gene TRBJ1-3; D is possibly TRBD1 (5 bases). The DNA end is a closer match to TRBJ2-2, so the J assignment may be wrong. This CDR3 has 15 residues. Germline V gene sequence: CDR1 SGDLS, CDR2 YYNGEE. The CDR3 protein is CASSVRGANTGELFF. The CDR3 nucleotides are TGTGCCAGCAGCGTTAGGGGCGCGAACACCGGGGAGCTGTTTTTT.

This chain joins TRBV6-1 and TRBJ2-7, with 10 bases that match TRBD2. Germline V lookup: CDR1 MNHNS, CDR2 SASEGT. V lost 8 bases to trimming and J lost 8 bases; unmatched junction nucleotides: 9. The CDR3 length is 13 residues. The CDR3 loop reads CASLAGDSTQQYF. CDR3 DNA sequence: TGTGCCAGCCTAGCGGGAGATTCCACTCAGCAGTACTTC.

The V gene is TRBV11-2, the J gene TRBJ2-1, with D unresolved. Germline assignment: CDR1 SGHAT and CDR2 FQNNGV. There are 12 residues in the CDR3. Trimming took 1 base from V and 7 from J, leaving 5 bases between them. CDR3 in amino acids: CASSLGPNEQFF. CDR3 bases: TGTGCCAGCAGCTTAGGGCCTAATGAGCAGTTCTTC.

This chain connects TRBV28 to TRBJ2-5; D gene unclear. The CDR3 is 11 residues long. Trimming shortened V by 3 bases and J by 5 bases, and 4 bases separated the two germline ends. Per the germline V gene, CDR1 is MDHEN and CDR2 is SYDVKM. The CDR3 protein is CASSFTETQYF. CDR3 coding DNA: TGTGCCAGCAGTTTTACGGAGACCCAGTACTTC. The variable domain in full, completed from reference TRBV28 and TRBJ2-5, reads DVKVTQSSRYLVKRTGEKVFLECVQDMDHENMFWYRQDPGLGLRLIYFSYDVKMKEKGDIPEGYSVSREKKERFSLILESASTNQTSMYLCASSFTETQYFGPGTRLLVL.

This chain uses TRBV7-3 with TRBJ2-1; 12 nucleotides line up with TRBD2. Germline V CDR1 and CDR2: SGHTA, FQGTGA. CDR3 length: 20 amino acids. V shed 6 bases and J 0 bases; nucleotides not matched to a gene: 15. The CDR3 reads CASSKPGTSGSSNSYNEQFF. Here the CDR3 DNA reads TGTGCCAGCAGTAAACCCGGGACTAGCGGGTCTTCGAACTCCTACAATGAGCAGTTCTTC. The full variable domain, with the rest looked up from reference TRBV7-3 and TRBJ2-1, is GAGVSQTPSNKVTEKGKYVELRCDPISGHTALYWYRQSLGQGPEFLIYFQGTGAADDSGLPNDRFFAVRPEGSVSTLKIQRTERGDSAVYLCASSKPGTSGSSNSYNEQFFGPGTRLTVL.

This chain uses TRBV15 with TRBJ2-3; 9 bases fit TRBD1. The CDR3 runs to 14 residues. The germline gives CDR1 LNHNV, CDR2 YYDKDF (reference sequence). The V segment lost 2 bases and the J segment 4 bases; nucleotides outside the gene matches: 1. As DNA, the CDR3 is TGTGCCACCAGCAGAACAGGGGGCGCAGATACGCAGTATTTT. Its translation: CATSRTGGADTQYF. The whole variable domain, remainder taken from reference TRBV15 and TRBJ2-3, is DAMVIQNPRYQVTQFGKPVTLSCSQTLNHNVMYWYQQKSSQAPKLLFHYYDKDFNNEADTPDNFQSRRPNTSFCFLDIRSPGLGDTAMYLCATSRTGGADTQYFGPGTRLTVL.

This CDR3 reads CASSLDGGAYEQYF. The CDR3 DNA follows: TGTGCCAGCAGCTTAGACGGGGGAGCCTACGAGCAGTACTTC. The chain carries TRBV7-9 and TRBJ2-7; D perhaps matches TRBD2 (6 bases). Looked up from germline, CDR1 is SEHNR and CDR2 is FQNEAQ (reference sequence). This CDR3 has 14 residues. V was shortened by 1 base and J by 2 bases, with 9 bases between the two germline ends.

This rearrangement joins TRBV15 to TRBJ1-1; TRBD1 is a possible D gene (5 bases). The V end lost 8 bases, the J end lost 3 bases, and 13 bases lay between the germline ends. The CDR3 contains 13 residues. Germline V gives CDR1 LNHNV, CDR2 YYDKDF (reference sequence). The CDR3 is CATGGGDDTEAFF. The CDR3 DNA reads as TGTGCCACCGGTGGAGGGGACGACACTGAAGCTTTCTTT.

The CDR3 DNA is TGTGCCAGCAGCTTTTCCGACACCGGGGAGCTGTTTTTT. Translating gives CASSFSDTGELFF. This chain links TRBV5-5 with TRBJ2-2; D is ambiguous. CDR3 size: 13 residues. Germline CDR1 and CDR2: SGHKS and YYEKEE (reference sequence). V lost 2 bases, J lost 3 bases, and 5 bases lay in between.

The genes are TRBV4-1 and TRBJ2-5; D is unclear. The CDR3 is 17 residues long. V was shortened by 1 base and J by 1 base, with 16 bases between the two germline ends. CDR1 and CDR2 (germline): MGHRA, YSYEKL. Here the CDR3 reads CASSQVGRVKSQETQYF. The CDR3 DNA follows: TGCGCCAGCAGCCAAGTGGGAAGGGTGAAGAGCCAAGAGACCCAGTACTTC.

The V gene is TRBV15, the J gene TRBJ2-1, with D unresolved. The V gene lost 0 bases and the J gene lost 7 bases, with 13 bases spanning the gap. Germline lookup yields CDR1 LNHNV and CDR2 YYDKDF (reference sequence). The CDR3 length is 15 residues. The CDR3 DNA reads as TGTGCCACCAGCAGAGATGTGGCCGGGTGGAATGAGCAGTTCTTC. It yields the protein CATSRDVAGWNEQFF. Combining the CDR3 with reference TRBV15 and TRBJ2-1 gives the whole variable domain DAMVIQNPRYQVTQFGKPVTLSCSQTLNHNVMYWYQQKSSQAPKLLFHYYDKDFNNEADTPDNFQSRRPNTSFCFLDIRSPGLGDTAMYLCATSRDVAGWNEQFFGPGTRLTVL.

The chain's CDR3 is CAWTSEGGNTIYF. CDR3 nucleotides: TGTGCCTGGACATCCGAGGGGGGAAACACCATATATTTT. This rearrangement joins TRBV30 to TRBJ1-3, with TRBD1 as a possible D gene (5 bases). This CDR3 is 13 amino acids long. Trimming cost V 4 bases and J 4 bases, with 11 bases left between them. Germline V gene sequence: CDR1 GTSNPN, CDR2 SVGIG (reference sequence).

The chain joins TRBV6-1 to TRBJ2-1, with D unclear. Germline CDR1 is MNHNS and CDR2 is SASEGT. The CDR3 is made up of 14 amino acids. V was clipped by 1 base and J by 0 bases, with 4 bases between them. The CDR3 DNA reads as TGTGCCAGCAGTGAAGTGGACTCCTACAATGAGCAGTTCTTC. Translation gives CASSEVDSYNEQFF.

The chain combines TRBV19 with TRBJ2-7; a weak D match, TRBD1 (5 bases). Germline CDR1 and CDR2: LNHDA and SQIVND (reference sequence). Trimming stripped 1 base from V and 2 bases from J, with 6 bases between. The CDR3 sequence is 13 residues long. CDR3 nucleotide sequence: TGTGCCAGTAGTATAGCAGGGCCCTACGAGCAGTACTTC. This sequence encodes CASSIAGPYEQYF.

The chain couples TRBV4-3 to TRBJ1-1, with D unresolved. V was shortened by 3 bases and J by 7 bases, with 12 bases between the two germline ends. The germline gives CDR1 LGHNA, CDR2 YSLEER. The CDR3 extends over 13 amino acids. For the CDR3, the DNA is TGCGCCAGCAGCCACCCCGGAGCGGTTGAAGCTTTCTTT. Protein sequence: CASSHPGAVEAFF.

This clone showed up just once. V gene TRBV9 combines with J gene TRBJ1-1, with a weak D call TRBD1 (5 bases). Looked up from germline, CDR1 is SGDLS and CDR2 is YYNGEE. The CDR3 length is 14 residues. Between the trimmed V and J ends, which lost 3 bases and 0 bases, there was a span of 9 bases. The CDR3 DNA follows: TGTGCCAGCAGCGCGCGGGGGTTGAACACTGAAGCTTTCTTT. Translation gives CASSARGLNTEAFF.

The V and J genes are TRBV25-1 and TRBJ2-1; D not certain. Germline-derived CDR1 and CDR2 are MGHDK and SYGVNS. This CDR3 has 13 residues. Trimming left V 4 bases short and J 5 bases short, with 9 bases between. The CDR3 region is CASSGKSDNEQFF. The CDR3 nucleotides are TGTGCCAGCAGTGGAAAGTCAGACAATGAGCAGTTCTTC. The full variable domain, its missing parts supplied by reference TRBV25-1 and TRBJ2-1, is EADIYQTPRYLVIGTGKKITLECSQTMGHDKMYWYQQDPGMELHLIHYSYGVNSTEKGDLSSESTVSRIRTEHFPLTLESARPSHTSQYLCASSGKSDNEQFFGPGTRLTVL.

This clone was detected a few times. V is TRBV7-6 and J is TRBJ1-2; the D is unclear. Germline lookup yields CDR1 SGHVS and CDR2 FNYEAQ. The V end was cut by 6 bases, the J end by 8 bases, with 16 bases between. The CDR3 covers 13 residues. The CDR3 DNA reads TGTGCCAGCAGTCACGTGGGAGGCGGCGGCTACACCTTC. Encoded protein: CASSHVGGGGYTF.